Following are 30 T cell receptor beta chains from one sample sequenced in a study of spatial heterogeneity in lung cancer. TCRdb reprocessed the 5' RACE reads with MiXCR, giving one entry per CDR3 protein. The sample yields around 98,000 distinct CDR3 sequences, approximately 20% seen once. The sample's time point: blood at routine non-recurrence follow-up after resection. The sample was PBMCs, taken at follow-up. These receptors were obtained from a male donor with early-stage non-small cell lung cancer.

This clonotype was counted only a few times. The chain carries TRBV11-1 and TRBJ1-1, with D uncertain. V was pared by 0 bases and J by 1 base, with 12 bases between. Germline CDR1 and CDR2: SGHAT and FQDESV (reference sequence). There are 16 residues in the CDR3. CDR3 nucleotide sequence: TGTGCCAGCAGCTTAGCGTGGGATAGGAAGAACACTGAAGCTTTCTTT. Translation gives CASSLAWDRKNTEAFF. The variable domain in full, with the rest retrieved from reference TRBV11-1 and TRBJ1-1, is EAEVAQSPRYKITEKSQAVAFWCDPISGHATLYWYRQILGQGPELLVQFQDESVVDDSQLPKDRFSAERLKGVDSTLKIQPAELGDSAMYLCASSLAWDRKNTEAFFGQGTRLTVV.

Remarks on this clonotype: Since no conserved phenylalanine or tryptophan closes the CDR3, a read error is the likely cause. No DNA is shown, since the ends of the CDR3 on it are uncertain; the CDR3 is the one TCRdb lists. This rearrangement joins TRBV7-9 to TRBJ2-5; TRBD2 is the table's D call and was not checked against the DNA. Germline V CDR1 and CDR2: SEHNR, FQNEAQ (reference sequence). The CDR3 spans 16 amino acids, including both terminal residues. The CDR3 sequence is CASSPPLTSGGPLYPL.

This clonotype was seen at least ten times. The chain is built from TRBV19 and TRBJ1-5; D gene uncertain. The CDR3 loop spans 12 amino acids. Trimming shortened V by 5 bases and J by 4 bases, and 6 bases separated the two germline ends. Germline CDR1 reads LNHDA; CDR2 reads SQIVND (reference sequence). The CDR3 reads CASSLINQPQHF. The CDR3 bases are TGTGCCAGTAGTTTAATAAATCAGCCCCAGCATTTT.

The chain uses TRBV3-1 and TRBJ2-1, with D perhaps matching TRBD1 (6 bases). Germline CDR1 LGHDT, CDR2 YNNKEL (reference sequence). V was shortened by 4 bases and J by 6 bases, with 16 bases between the two germline ends. CDR3 length equals 15 residues. The CDR3 bases are TGTGCCAGCAGCCCTGGGGGCCTAGCACGCAATGAGCAGTTCTTC. Translated, it gives CASSPGGLARNEQFF.

This clonotype turned up a few times. The chain uses TRBV2 and TRBJ2-3; possible D gene TRBD2, 7 bases. Trimming stripped 6 bases from V and 6 bases from J, with 19 bases between. The CDR3 covers 15 residues. Germline assignment: CDR1 SNHLY and CDR2 FYNNEI. CDR3 residues: CASSWEGVFADTQYF. Here the CDR3 DNA reads TGTGCCAGCAGCTGGGAGGGGGTTTTTGCGGATACGCAGTATTTT.

About this clonotype: This may stem from a read error, because a much larger clone lies one nucleotide away. The V call is TRBV11-2, the J call TRBJ2-1; D tentatively fits TRBD1 or TRBD2 (6 bases each). Germline V gives CDR1 SGHAT, CDR2 FQNNGV. The length of the CDR3 is 15 residues. CDR3 sequence: CVSSPEGGGRDEQFF. DNA for the CDR3: TGTGTCAGCAGCCCTGAGGGGGGAGGCAGGGATGAGCAGTTCTTC.

This clonotype came up a few times. This rearrangement joins TRBV19 to TRBJ2-2, with D hard to call. Germline V gene sequence: CDR1 LNHDA, CDR2 SQIVND (reference sequence). With 3 bases removed from V and 1 base from J, the gap between germline ends came to 6 bases. The CDR3 is 14 amino acids. The CDR3 protein is CASSMSQNTGELFF. Here the CDR3 DNA reads TGTGCCAGTAGTATGTCTCAGAACACCGGGGAGCTGTTTTTT.

This clonotype was counted at least ten times. The chain links TRBV7-8 to TRBJ2-3, with D unclear. The CDR3 covers 14 residues. The V gene's germline CDR1 is SGHVS and CDR2 FQNEAQ. V was pared by 0 bases and J by 2 bases, with 6 bases between. The CDR3 DNA sequence: TGTGCCAGCAGCTTAGCGTCAAACACAGATACGCAGTATTTT. This gives the protein CASSLASNTDTQYF.

This clonotype has a count of ten or more. The chain recombines TRBV20-1 with TRBJ2-5, with 13 positions matching TRBD2. In germline, CDR1 is DFQATT, CDR2 SNEGSKA (reference sequence). The CDR3 is 14 amino acids. Trimming cost V 6 bases and J 7 bases; bases outside gene matches: 8. The CDR3 here is CSAKGLAGLGTQYF. CDR3 DNA sequence: TGCAGTGCAAAGGGACTAGCGGGACTGGGGACCCAGTACTTC.

This clonotype has at least ten counts. V usage is TRBV20-1 and J usage is TRBJ2-1; 8 nucleotides match TRBD2. The CDR3 is made up of 12 amino acids. V trimming: 7 bases; J trimming: 14 bases; junction bases outside the gene matches: 13. Germline V CDR1 and CDR2: DFQATT, SNEGSKA (reference sequence). CDR3 in amino acids: CSVAYLAGPEFF. Here the CDR3 DNA reads TGCAGTGTCGCGTATCTAGCGGGTCCGGAGTTCTTC.

The rearrangement joins TRBV19 to TRBJ2-3, with 12 nucleotides matching TRBD2. V lost 10 bases and J lost 2; bases outside the gene matches: 10. Germline V gene lookup returns CDR1 LNHDA and CDR2 SQIVND (reference sequence). The CDR3 runs 16 residues. Here the CDR3 DNA reads TGTGCCACCGCTCGCCTAGCGGGGGGGATCACAGATACGCAGTATTTT. Protein product: CATARLAGGITDTQYF.

This clonotype occurred a few times. The chain carries TRBV12-3 or TRBV12-4 and TRBJ2-4; TRBD1 matches at 12 bases. J gave up 8 bases and V 6 bases, and 5 bases lay outside the gene matches. The CDR3 sequence is 14 residues long. The CDR3 region is CASRAGQGAYIQYF. CDR3 sequence (DNA): TGTGCCAGCAGGGCGGGACAGGGGGCCTACATTCAGTACTTC.

This clonotype was detected only a few times. This sequence joins TRBV11-2 and TRBJ1-5, with D perhaps matching TRBD1 (5 bases). The germline gives CDR1 SGHAT, CDR2 FQNNGV. The V end was cut by 0 bases, the J end by 6 bases, with 12 bases between. The CDR3 is 15 residues long. CDR3 residues: CASSLDGTTLQPQHF. CDR3 coding DNA: TGTGCCAGCAGCTTAGATGGGACGACCCTTCAGCCCCAGCATTTT.

Many counts were recorded for this clonotype. The CDR3 here is CASSVALVDTGELFF. The CDR3 nucleotides are TGTGCCAGCAGCGTGGCACTAGTCGACACCGGGGAGCTGTTTTTT. The rearrangement joins TRBV9 to TRBJ2-2; D perhaps matches TRBD2 (5 bases). The germline V and J ends were trimmed by 2 bases and 3 bases, with 11 bases remaining between them. Germline assignment: CDR1 SGDLS and CDR2 YYNGEE. CDR3 length: 15 residues.

The chain employs TRBV18 and TRBJ1-1; unclear D gene. Trimming removed 5 bases from V and 0 bases from J, with 10 bases in between. CDR1 is KGHSH, CDR2 LQKENI, per germline. The CDR3 has 14 amino acids. CDR3 DNA sequence: TGTGCCAGCTCAATAGATTACGTGAACACTGAAGCTTTCTTT. Translation: CASSIDYVNTEAFF. Supplemented by reference TRBV18 and TRBJ1-1, the full variable domain reads NAGVMQNPRHLVRRRGQEARLRCSPMKGHSHVYWYRQLPEEGLKFMVYLQKENIIDESGMPKERFSAEFPKEGPSILRIQQVVRGDSAAYFCASSIDYVNTEAFFGQGTRLTVV.

V and J are TRBV3-1 and TRBJ2-7, with 8 bases aligning to TRBD1. Trimming took 3 bases from V and 5 from J; bases not matched to a gene: 6. The CDR3 totals 14 residues. Looked up from germline, CDR1 is LGHDT and CDR2 is YNNKEL (reference sequence). CDR3 nucleotide sequence: TGTGCCAGCAGCCAGACAGGGGTTTTCGACGAGCAGTACTTC. It translates to CASSQTGVFDEQYF.

This clonotype was recorded many times. The chain joins TRBV20-1 to TRBJ2-3; D is ambiguous. V was pared by 5 bases and J by 3 bases, with 9 bases between. The CDR3 is 12 amino acids. Germline V gene data show CDR1 as DFQATT and CDR2 as SNEGSKA (reference sequence). The CDR3 spells CSALPLTDTQYF. CDR3 DNA: TGCAGTGCTCTTCCACTAACAGATACGCAGTATTTT.

This clonotype was found a few times. V is TRBV4-3 and J is TRBJ2-1; D not resolved. There are 16 residues in the CDR3. V lost 0 bases and J lost 4, with 13 bases in between. Germline lookup yields CDR1 LGHNA and CDR2 YSLEER. CDR3 sequence: CASSQDLRAAYNEQFF. The CDR3, as DNA: TGCGCCAGCAGCCAAGATCTCCGGGCGGCTTACAATGAGCAGTTCTTC.

This clonotype was observed a few times. V gene TRBV18 combines with J gene TRBJ2-3, with 11 bases that match TRBD1. Per germline, CDR1 KGHSH and CDR2 LQKENI. The CDR3 runs 15 residues. V trimming: 3 bases; J trimming: 1 base; junction bases outside the gene matches: 0. The CDR3 DNA reads TGTGCCAGCTCACCGGGACAGGGGGGCACAGATACGCAGTATTTT. Protein product: CASSPGQGGTDTQYF. The variable domain in full, completed from reference TRBV18 and TRBJ2-3, reads NAGVMQNPRHLVRRRGQEARLRCSPMKGHSHVYWYRQLPEEGLKFMVYLQKENIIDESGMPKERFSAEFPKEGPSILRIQQVVRGDSAAYFCASSPGQGGTDTQYFGPGTRLTVL.

This clonotype appeared many times. The J gene is TRBJ1-5, the V gene TRBV4-1; no firm D call. V dropped 3 bases and J dropped 2 bases, with 11 bases sitting between them. The CDR3 is made up of 15 amino acids. Germline loops: CDR1 MGHRA, CDR2 YSYEKL. The CDR3 DNA reads TGCGCCAGCAGCCAGATTGCAGTTGGCAATCAGCCCCAGCATTTT. Protein: CASSQIAVGNQPQHF.

The chain combines TRBV2 with TRBJ2-1; D not certain. V dropped 11 bases and J dropped 5 bases, with 13 bases sitting between them. The CDR3 extends over 12 amino acids. Per the germline V gene, CDR1 is SNHLY and CDR2 is FYNNEI. The DNA of the CDR3 is TGTGCCTGTTCTTCGTTAAACAATGAGCAGTTCTTC. Translated, it gives CACSSLNNEQFF.

The chain recombines TRBV20-1 with TRBJ2-7; no clear D. CDR1 is DFQATT and CDR2 is SNEGSKA in the germline V gene (reference sequence). V was shortened by 1 base and J by 2 bases, with 6 bases between the two germline ends. The CDR3 loop spans 12 amino acids. The CDR3 nucleotides read TGCAGTGCTAGAGCGGGCACCTACGAGCAGTACGTC. As protein: CSARAGTYEQYV.

The chain joins TRBV9 to TRBJ2-3; TRBD2 is a possible D gene (5 bases). V lost 0 bases and J lost 1, with 12 bases in between. Looked up from germline, CDR1 is SGDLS and CDR2 is YYNGEE. There are 16 residues in the CDR3. This CDR3 reads CASSVVPGSRTDTQYF. CDR3 nucleotides: TGTGCCAGCAGCGTAGTTCCGGGGAGCCGCACAGATACGCAGTATTTT.

Only a few counts were recorded for this clonotype. The chain couples TRBV5-6 to TRBJ2-7, with D maybe TRBD1 (6 bases). Between the trimmed V and J ends, which lost 2 bases and 4 bases, there was a span of 13 bases. Per germline, CDR1 SGHDT and CDR2 YYEEEE. This CDR3 comprises 14 residues. The CDR3 coding sequence is TGTGCCAGCAGCTTCCCGGCAGGGGAATACGAGCAGTACTTC. Encoded protein: CASSFPAGEYEQYF.

V and J are TRBV11-2 and TRBJ1-6, with D perhaps matching TRBD1 (6 bases). Trimming took 5 bases from V and 10 from J, leaving 9 bases between them. CDR3 length: 12 amino acids. The germline gives CDR1 SGHAT, CDR2 FQNNGV. Here the CDR3 reads CASSQGRSPLHF. The CDR3 DNA reads as TGTGCCAGCAGCCAGGGGCGCTCACCCCTCCACTTT.

This clonotype was detected many times. The chain recombines TRBV7-2 with TRBJ1-1; no definite D call. The CDR3 length is 12 residues. The germline V gene encodes CDR1 SGHTA and CDR2 FQGNSA. With 5 bases removed from V and 7 bases from J, the gap between germline ends came to 11 bases. CDR3 sequence (DNA): TGTGCCAGCAGCCGTCCGGCTTATGAAGCTTTCTTT. It yields the protein CASSRPAYEAFF. The full variable domain, rest sourced from reference TRBV7-2 and TRBJ1-1, is GAGVSQSPSNKVTEKGKDVELRCDPISGHTALYWYRQSLGQGLEFLIYFQGNSAPDKSGLPSDRFSAERTGGSVSTLTIQRTQQEDSAVYLCASSRPAYEAFFGQGTRLTVV.

Only a few counts were recorded for this clonotype. V is TRBV12-3 or TRBV12-4 and J is TRBJ2-2; 7 bases map to TRBD2. The CDR3 has 15 residues. V dropped 6 bases and J dropped 0; count of bases not matched to a gene: 4. The CDR3 DNA reads TGTGCCAGCAGGGTTAGCGGGCCGAACACCGGGGAGCTGTTTTTT. The encoded protein is CASRVSGPNTGELFF.

V and J are TRBV9 and TRBJ2-4; no clear D gene. Deletions cut 0 bases from V and 5 bases from J, with 9 bases between. CDR3 length: 14 residues. Germline-derived CDR1 and CDR2 are SGDLS and YYNGEE. The CDR3 DNA sequence: TGTGCCAGCAGCGTAGTCTCTTGGGAAAACATTCAGTACTTC. Translation: CASSVVSWENIQYF.

The sample holds a few counts of this clonotype. The chain combines TRBV7-9 with TRBJ1-1, with D unresolved. The ends were cut back, 5 bases at V and 1 base at J, with 11 bases in the middle. There are 14 residues in the CDR3. The V gene's germline CDR1 is SEHNR and CDR2 FQNEAQ (reference sequence). CDR3 nucleotide sequence: TGTGCCAGCAGCGACGACTTTACGAACACTGAAGCTTTCTTT. Protein: CASSDDFTNTEAFF. The full variable domain, with the rest looked up from reference TRBV7-9 and TRBJ1-1, is DTGVSQNPRHKITKRGQNVTFRCDPISEHNRLYWYRQTLGQGPEFLTYFQNEAQLEKSRLLSDRFSAERPKGSFSTLEIQRTEQGDSAMYLCASSDDFTNTEAFFGQGTRLTVV.

This clonotype occurred once. The V call is TRBV18, the J call TRBJ1-1; D unresolved. Trimming took 1 base from V and 1 from J, leaving 13 bases between them. Germline V gene lookup returns CDR1 KGHSH and CDR2 LQKENI. This CDR3 is built from 16 residues. This CDR3 is CASSPQGGGGNTEAFF. Written as DNA, the CDR3 is TGTGCCAGCTCACCACAAGGCGGAGGCGGGAACACTGAAGCTTTCTTT.